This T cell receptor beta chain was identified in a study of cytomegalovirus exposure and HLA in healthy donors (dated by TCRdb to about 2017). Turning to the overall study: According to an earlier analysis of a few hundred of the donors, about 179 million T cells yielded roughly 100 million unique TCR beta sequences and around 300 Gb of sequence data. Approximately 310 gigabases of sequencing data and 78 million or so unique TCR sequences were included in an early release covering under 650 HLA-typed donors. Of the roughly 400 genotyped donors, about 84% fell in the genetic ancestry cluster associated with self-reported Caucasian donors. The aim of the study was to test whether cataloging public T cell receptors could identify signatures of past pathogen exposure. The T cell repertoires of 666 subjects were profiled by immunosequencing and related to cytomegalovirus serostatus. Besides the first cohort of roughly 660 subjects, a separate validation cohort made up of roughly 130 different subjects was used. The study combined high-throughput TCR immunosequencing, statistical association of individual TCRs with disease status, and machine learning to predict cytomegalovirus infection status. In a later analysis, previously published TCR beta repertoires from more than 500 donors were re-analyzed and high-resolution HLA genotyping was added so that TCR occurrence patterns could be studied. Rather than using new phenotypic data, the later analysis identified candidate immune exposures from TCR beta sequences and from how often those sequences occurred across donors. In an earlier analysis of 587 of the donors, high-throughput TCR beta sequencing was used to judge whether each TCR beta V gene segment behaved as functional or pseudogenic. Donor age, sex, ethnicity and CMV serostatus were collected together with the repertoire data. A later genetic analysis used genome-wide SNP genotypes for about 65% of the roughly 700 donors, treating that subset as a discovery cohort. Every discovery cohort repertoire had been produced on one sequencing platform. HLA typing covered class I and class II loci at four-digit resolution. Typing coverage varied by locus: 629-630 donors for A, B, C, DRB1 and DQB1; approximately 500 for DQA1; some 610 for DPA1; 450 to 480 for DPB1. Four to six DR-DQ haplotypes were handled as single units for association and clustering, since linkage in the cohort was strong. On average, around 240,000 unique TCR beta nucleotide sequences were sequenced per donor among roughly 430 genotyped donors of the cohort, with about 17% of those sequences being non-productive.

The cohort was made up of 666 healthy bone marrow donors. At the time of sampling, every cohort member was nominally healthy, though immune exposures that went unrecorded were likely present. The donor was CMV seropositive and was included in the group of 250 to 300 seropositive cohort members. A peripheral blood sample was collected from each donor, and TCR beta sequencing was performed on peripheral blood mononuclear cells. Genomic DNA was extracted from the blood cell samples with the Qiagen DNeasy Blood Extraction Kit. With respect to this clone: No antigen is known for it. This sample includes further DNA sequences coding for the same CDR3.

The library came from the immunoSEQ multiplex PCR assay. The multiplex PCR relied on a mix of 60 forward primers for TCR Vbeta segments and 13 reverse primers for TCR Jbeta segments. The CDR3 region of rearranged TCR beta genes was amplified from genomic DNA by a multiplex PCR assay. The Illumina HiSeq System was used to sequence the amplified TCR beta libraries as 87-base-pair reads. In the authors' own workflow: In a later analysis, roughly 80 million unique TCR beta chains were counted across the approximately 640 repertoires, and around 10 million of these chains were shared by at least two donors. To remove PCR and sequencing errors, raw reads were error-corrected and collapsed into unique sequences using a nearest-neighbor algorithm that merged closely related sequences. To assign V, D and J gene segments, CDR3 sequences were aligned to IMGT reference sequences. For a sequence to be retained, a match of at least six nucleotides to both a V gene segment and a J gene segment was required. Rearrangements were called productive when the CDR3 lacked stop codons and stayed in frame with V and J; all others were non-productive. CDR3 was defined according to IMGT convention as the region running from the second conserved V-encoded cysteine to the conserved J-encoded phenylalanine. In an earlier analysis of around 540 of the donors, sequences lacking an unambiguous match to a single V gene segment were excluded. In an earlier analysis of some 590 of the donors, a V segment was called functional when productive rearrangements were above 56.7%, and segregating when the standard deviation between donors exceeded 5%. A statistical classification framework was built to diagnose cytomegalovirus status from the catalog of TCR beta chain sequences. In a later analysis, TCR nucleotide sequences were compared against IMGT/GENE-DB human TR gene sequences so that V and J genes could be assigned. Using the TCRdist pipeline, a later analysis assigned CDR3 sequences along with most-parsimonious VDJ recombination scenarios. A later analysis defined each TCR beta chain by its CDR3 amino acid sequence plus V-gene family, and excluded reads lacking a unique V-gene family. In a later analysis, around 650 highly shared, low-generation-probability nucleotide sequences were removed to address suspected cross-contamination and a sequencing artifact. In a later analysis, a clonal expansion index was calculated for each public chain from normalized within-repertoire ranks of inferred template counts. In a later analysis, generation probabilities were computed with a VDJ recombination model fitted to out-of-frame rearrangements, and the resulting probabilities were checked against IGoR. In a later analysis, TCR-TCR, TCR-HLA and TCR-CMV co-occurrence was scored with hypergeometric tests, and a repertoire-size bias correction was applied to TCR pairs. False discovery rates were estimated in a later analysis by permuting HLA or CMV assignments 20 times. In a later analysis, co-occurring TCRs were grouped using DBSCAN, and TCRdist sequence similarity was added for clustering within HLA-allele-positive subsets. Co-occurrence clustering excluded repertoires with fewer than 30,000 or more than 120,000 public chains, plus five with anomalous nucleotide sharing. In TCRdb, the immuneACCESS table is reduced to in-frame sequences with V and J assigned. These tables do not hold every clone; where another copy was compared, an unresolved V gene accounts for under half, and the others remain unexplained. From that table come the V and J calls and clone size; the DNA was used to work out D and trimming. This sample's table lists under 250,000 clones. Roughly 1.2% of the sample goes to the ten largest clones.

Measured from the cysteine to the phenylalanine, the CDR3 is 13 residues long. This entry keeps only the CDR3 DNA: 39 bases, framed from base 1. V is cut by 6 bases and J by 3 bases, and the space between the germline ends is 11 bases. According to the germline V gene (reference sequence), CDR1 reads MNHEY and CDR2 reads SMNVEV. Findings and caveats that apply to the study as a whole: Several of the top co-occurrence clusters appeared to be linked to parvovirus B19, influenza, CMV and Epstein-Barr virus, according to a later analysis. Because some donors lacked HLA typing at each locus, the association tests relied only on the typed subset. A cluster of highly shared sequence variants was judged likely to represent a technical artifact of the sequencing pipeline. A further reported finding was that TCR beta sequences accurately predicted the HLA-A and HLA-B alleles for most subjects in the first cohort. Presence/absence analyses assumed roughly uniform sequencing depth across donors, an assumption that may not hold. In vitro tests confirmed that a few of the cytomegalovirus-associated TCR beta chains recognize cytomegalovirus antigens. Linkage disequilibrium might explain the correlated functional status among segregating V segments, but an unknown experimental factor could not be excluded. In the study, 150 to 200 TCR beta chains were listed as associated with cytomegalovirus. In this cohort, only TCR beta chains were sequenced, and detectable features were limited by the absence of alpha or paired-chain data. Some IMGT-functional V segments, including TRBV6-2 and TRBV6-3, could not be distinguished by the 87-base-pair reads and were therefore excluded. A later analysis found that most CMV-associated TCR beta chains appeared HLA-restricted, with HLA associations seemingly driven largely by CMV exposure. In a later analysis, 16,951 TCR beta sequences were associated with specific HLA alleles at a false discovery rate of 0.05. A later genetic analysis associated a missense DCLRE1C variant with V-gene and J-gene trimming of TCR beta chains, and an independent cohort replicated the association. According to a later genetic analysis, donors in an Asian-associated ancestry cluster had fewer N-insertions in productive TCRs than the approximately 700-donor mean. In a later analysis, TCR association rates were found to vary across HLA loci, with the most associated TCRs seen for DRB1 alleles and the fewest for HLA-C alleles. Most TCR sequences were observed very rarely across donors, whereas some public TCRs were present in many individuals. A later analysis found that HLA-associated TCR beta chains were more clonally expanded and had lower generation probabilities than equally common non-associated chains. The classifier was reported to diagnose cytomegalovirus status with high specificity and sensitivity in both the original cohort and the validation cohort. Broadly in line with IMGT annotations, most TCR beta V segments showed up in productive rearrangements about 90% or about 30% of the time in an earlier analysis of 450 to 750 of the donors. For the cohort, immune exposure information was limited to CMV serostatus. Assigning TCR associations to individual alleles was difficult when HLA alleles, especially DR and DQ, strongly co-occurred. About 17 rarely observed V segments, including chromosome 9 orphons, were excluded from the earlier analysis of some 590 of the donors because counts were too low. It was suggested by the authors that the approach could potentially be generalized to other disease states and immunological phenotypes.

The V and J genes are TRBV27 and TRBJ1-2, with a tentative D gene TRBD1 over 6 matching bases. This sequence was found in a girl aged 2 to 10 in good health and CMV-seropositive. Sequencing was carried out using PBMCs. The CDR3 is CASSLTGYYGYTF. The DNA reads TGTGCCAGCAGCCTAACAGGGTACTATGGCTACACCTTC.